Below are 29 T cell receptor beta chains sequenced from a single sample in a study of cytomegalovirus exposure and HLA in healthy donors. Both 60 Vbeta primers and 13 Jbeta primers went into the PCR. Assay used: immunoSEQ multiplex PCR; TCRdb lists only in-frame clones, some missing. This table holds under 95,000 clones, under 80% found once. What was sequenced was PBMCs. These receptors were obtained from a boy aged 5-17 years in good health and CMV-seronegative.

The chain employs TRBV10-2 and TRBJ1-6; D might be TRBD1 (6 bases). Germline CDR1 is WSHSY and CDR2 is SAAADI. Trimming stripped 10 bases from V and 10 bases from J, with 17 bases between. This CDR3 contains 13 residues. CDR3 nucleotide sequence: TGCGCCACTCTATCAGGGGTTTGGTCACCCCTCCACTTT. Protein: CATLSGVWSPLHF.

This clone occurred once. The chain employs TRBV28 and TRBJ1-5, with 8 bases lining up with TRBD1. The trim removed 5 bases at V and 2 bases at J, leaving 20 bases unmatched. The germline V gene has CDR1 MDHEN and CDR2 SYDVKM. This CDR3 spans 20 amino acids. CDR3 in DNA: TGTGCCAGCAGTCCACCATCGGACAGGGTTGGTGAGGAGGGCAATCAGCCCCAGCATTTT. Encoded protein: CASSPPSDRVGEEGNQPQHF.

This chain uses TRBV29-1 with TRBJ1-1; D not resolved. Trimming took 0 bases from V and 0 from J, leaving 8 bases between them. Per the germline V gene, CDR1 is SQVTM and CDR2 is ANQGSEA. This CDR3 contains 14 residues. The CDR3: CSVEDSRLNTEAFF. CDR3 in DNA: TGCAGCGTTGAAGACAGCAGGCTGAACACTGAAGCTTTCTTT.

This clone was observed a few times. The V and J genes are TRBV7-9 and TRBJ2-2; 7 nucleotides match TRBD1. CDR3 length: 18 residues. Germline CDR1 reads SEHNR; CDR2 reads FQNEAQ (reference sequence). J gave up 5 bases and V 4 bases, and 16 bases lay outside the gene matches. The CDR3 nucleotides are TGTGCCAGCAGCTCACCTCTCAGGGGGAACGTCTTTACCGGGGAGCTGTTTTTT. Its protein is CASSSPLRGNVFTGELFF.

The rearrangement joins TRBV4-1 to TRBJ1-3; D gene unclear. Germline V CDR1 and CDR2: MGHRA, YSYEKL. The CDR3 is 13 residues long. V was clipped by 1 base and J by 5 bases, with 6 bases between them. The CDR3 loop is CASSQASRNTIYF. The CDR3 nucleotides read TGCGCCAGCAGCCAAGCGAGCAGAAACACCATATATTTT.

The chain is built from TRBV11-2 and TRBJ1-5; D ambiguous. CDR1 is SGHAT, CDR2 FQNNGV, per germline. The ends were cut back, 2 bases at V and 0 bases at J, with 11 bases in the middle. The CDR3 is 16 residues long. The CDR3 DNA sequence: TGTGCCAGCAGCTTAAGTCTTCAGAATAGCAATCAGCCCCAGCATTTT. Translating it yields CASSLSLQNSNQPQHF.

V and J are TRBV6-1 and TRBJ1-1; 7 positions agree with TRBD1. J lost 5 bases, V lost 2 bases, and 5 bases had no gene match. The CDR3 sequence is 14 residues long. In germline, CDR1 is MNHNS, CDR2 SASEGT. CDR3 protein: CASSENRGWTEAFF. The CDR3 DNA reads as TGTGCCAGCAGTGAAAACAGGGGATGGACTGAAGCTTTCTTT.

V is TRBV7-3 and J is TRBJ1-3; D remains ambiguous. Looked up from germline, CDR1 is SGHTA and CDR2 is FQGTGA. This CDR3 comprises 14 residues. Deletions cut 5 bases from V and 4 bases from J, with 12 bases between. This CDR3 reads CASSGGSAGNTIYF. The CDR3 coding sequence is TGTGCCAGCAGCGGCGGTTCAGCCGGAAACACCATATATTTT.

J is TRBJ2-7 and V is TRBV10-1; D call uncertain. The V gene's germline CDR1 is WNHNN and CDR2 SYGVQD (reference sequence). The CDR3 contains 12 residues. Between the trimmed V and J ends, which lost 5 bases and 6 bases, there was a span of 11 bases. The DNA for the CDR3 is TGCGCCAGCAGTTTTCAAGCTTCCGAGCAGTACTTC. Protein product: CASSFQASEQYF.

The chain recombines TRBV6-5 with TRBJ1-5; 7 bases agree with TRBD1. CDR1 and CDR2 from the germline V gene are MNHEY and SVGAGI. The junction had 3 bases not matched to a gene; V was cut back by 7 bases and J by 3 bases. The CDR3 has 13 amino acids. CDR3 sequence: CASTTGLNQPQHF. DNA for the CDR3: TGTGCCAGCACGACAGGGCTCAATCAGCCCCAGCATTTT.

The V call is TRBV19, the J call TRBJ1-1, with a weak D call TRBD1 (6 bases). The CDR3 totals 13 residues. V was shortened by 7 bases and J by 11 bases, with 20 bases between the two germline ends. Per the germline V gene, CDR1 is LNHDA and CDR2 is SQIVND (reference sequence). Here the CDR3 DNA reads TGTGCCAGTACTCCGAGGGGGATACTGAAGGCTTTCTTT. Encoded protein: CASTPRGILKAFF.

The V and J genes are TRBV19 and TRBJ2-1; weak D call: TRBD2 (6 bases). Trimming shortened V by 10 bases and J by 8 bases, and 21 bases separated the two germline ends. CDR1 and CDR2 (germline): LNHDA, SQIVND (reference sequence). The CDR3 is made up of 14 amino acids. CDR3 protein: CATTLSLGLDEQFF. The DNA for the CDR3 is TGTGCCACAACCCTTTCCCTGGGACTCGATGAGCAGTTCTTC.

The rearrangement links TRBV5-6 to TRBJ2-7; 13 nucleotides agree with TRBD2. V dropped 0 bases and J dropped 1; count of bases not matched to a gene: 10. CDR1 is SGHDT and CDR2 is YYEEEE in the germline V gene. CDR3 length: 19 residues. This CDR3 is CASSLVRGLAGSRSYEQYF. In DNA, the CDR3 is TGTGCCAGCAGCTTGGTAAGGGGACTAGCGGGATCTAGATCCTACGAGCAGTACTTC.

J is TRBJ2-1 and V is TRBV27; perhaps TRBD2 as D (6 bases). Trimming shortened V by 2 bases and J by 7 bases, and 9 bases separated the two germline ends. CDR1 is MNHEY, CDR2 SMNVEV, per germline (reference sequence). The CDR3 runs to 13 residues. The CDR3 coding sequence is TGTGCCAGCAGTTTAGGGACTTGGAATGAGCAGTTCTTC. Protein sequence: CASSLGTWNEQFF.

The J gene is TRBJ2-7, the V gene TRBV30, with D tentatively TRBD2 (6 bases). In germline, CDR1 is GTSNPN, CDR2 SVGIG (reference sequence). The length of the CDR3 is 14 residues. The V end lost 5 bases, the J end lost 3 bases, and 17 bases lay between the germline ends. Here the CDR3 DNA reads TGTGCCTGGGGACGGGACTCAATTCACTACGAGCAGTACTTC. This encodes CAWGRDSIHYEQYF.

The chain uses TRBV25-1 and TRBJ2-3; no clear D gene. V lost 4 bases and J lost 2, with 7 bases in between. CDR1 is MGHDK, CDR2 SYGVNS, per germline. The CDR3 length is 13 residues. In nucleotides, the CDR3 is TGTGCCAGCAGTGGTGAGATCACAGATACGCAGTATTTT. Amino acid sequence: CASSGEITDTQYF.

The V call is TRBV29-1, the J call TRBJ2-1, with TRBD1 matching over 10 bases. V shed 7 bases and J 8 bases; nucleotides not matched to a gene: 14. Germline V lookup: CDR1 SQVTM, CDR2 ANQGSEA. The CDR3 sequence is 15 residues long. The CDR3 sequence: CSADRGKREYDEQFF. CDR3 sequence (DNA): TGCAGCGCGGACAGGGGGAAGCGGGAGTACGATGAGCAGTTCTTC.

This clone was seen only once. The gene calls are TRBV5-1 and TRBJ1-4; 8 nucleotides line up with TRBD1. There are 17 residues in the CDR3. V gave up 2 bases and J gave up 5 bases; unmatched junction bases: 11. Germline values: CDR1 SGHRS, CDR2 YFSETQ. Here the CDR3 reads CASSFGNLGQENEKLFF. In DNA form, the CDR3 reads TGCGCCAGCAGCTTTGGCAACCTGGGACAGGAGAATGAAAAACTGTTTTTT.

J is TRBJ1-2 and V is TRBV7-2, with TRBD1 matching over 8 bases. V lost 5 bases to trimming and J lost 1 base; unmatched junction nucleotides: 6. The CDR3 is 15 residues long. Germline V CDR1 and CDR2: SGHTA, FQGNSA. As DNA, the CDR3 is TGTGCCAGCAGCAAAACAGGGGGGGTTAACTATGGCTACACCTTC. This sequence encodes CASSKTGGVNYGYTF.

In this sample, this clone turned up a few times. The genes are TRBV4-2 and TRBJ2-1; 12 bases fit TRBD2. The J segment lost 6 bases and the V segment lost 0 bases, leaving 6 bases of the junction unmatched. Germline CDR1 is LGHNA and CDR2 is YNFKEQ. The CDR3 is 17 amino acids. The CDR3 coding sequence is TGTGCCAGCAGCCAAGATGGGTCTAGCGGGGGGGCCAATGAGCAGTTCTTC. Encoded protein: CASSQDGSSGGANEQFF.

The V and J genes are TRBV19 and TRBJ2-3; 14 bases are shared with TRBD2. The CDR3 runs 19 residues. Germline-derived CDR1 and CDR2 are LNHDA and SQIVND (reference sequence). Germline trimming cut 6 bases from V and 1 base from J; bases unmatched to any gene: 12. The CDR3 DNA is TGTGCCAGTAGGACCCCGACTAGCGGGGGGGCCGAGGGCACAGATACGCAGTATTTT. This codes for CASRTPTSGGAEGTDTQYF.

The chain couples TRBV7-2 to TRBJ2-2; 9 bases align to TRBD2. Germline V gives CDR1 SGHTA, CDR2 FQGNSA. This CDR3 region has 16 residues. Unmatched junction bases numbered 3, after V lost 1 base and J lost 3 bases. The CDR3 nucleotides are TGTGCCAGCAGCTTAGGTAGCGGGAGCTACACCGGGGAGCTGTTTTTT. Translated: CASSLGSGSYTGELFF.

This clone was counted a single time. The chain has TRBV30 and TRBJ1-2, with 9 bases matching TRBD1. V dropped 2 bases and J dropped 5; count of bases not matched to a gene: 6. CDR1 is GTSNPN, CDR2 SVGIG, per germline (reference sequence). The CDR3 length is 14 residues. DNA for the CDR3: TGTGCCTGGAGTCCATTGGACAGGGGATATGGCTACACCTTC. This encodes CAWSPLDRGYGYTF.

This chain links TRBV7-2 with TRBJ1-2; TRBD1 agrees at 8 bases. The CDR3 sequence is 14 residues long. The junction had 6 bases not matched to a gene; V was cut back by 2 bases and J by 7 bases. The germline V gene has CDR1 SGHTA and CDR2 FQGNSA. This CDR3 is CASSLWQGASGYTF. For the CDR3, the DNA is TGTGCCAGCAGCTTATGGCAGGGGGCGTCTGGCTACACCTTC.

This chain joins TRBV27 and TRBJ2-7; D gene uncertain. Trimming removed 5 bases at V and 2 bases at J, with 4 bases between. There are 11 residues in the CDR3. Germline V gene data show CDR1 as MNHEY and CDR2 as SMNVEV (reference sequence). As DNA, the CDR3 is TGTGCCAGCAGTACTACCTACGAGCAGTACTTC. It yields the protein CASSTTYEQYF.

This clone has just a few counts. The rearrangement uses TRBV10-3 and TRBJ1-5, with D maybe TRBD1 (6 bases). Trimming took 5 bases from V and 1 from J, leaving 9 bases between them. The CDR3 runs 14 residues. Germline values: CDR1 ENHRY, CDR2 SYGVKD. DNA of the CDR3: TGTGCCATCAGTCCCGACAGGAGCAATCAGCCCCAGCATTTT. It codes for CAISPDRSNQPQHF.

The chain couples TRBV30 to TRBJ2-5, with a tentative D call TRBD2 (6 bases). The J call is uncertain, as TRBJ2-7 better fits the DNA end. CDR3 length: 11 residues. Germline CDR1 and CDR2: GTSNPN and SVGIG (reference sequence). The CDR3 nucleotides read TGTGCCTGTAGACTAGTCCACGAGCAGTACTTC. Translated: CACRLVHEQYF.

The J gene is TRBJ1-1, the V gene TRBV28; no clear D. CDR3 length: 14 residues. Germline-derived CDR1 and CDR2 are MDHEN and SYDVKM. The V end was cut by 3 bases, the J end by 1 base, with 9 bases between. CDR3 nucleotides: TGTGCCAGCAGTTTTCTGGAGACGAACACTGAAGCTTTCTTT. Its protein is CASSFLETNTEAFF.

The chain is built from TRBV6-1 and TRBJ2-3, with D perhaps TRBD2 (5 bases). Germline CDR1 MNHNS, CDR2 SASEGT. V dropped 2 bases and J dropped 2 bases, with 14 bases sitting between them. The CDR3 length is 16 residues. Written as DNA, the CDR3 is TGTGCCAGCAGTGAATTATACGGGGTCACCACAGATACGCAGTATTTT. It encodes CASSELYGVTTDTQYF.